Below are 14 T cell receptor beta chains sequenced from a single sample in a study of glioma-infiltrating T cells. The iRepertoire nested amplicon-rescue multiplex PCR amplified TCR alpha and beta CDR3s from RNA. TCRdb called the multiplex PCR reads again in MiXCR, with one record for every CDR3 protein. The data hold about 180,000 distinct CDR3 sequences, with around 40% observed a single time. Material for sequencing was glioma tissue, nonneoplastic brain tissue, or PBMCs (not recorded which). Receptor source: a human donor with low-grade glioma or glioblastoma, undergoing nonglioma brain surgery, or in good health (not recorded which).

This clonotype was found many times. CDR3 DNA: TGTGCCAGCAGTTTCCCAACTAGTAATGAGCAGTTCTTC. This codes for CASSFPTSNEQFF. The chain joins TRBV6-1 to TRBJ2-1, with D possibly being TRBD2 (5 bases). The V end lost 5 bases, the J end lost 7 bases, and 12 bases lay between the germline ends. The CDR3 sequence is 13 residues long. Germline CDR1 MNHNS, CDR2 SASEGT.

In its sample, this clonotype is medium-sized. The chain links TRBV7-2 to TRBJ2-3; possibly TRBD2 for D (5 bases). CDR1 SGHTA and CDR2 FQGNSA come from the germline V gene. The CDR3 is 14 residues long. Trimming left V 0 bases short and J 1 base short, with 5 bases between. Written as DNA, the CDR3 is TGTGCCAGCAGCTTAGCGCGGGGCACAGATACGCAGTATTTT. Its translation is CASSLARGTDTQYF.

The gene calls are TRBV24-1 and TRBJ2-3; D unresolved. V was cut by 5 bases and J by 4 bases, with 15 bases left in between. Germline loops: CDR1 KGHDR, CDR2 SFDVKD. The CDR3 is 15 amino acids. Here the CDR3 DNA reads TGTGCCACCAGTGCAGATCCCACGGCCCCAGATACGCAGTATTTT. Translated: CATSADPTAPDTQYF.

Concerning this clonotype: A much more abundant neighbour one base away suggests this may be a read error. The chain carries TRBV6-1 and TRBJ1-5; possible D gene TRBD1, 5 bases. From germline, CDR1 is MNHNS and CDR2 SASEGT. The V end was cut by 6 bases, the J end by 10 bases, with 19 bases between. This CDR3 is built from 14 residues. The CDR3 sequence: CASRPDGDFQPQHF. CDR3 coding DNA: TGTGCCAGCAGGCCCGACGGGGACTTTCAACCCCAGCATTTT.

This clonotype was seen only a few times. A much larger clone differs by one base, so this may be a read error. J is TRBJ2-3 and V is TRBV20-1; TRBD2 might be the D (6 bases). The germline V and J ends were trimmed by 4 bases and 2 bases, with 10 bases remaining between them. The CDR3 is made up of 13 amino acids. Per germline, CDR1 DFQATT and CDR2 SNEGSKA (reference sequence). Here the CDR3 DNA reads TGCAGTGCTATCGGGAGTAACACAGATACGCAGTATTTT. Translation gives CSAIGSNTDTQYF.

This clonotype showed up just a few times. The rearrangement uses TRBV4-2 and TRBJ2-3; 7 nucleotides line up with TRBD1. Unmatched junction bases numbered 9, after V lost 2 bases and J lost 4 bases. CDR1 LGHNA and CDR2 YNFKEQ come from the germline V gene. This CDR3 spans 16 amino acids. CDR3 protein: CASSQLTGDTADTQYF. In DNA, the CDR3 is TGTGCCAGCAGCCAACTTACAGGGGATACCGCAGATACGCAGTATTTT.

This clonotype was observed at least ten times. The chain uses TRBV6-1 and TRBJ2-1; 9 nucleotides line up with TRBD2. The V and J ends lost 5 bases and 5 bases, in that order; junction bases with no gene match: 10. This CDR3 is 16 amino acids long. Germline V gene data show CDR1 as MNHNS and CDR2 as SASEGT. CDR3 coding DNA: TGTGCCAGCAGTACCTTAGCGGGAGCAGGGGACAATGAGCAGTTCTTC. It codes for CASSTLAGAGDNEQFF.

This chain links TRBV3-1 with TRBJ2-5; D unclear. This CDR3 is built from 14 residues. The V and J ends lost 0 bases and 0 bases respectively, with 5 bases between them. CDR1 is LGHDT, CDR2 YNNKEL, per germline (reference sequence). As DNA, the CDR3 is TGTGCCAGCAGCCAAGACCCCAACCAAGAGACCCAGTACTTC. Its translation: CASSQDPNQETQYF.

This clonotype was counted at least ten times. The chain combines TRBV2 with TRBJ1-5; D gene uncertain. This CDR3 contains 13 residues. CDR1 is SNHLY and CDR2 is FYNNEI in the germline V gene. Trimming shortened V by 6 bases and J by 0 bases, and 6 bases separated the two germline ends. The CDR3 sequence is CASRANSNQPQHF. CDR3 DNA sequence: TGTGCCAGCAGAGCGAATAGCAATCAGCCCCAGCATTTT.

V gene TRBV12-3 or TRBV12-4 combines with J gene TRBJ2-3; 13 positions match TRBD2. Trimming took 9 bases from V and 2 from J; bases not matched to a gene: 8. The CDR3 runs to 16 residues. CDR3 residues: CARSPGLAGITDTQYF. The CDR3 coding sequence is TGTGCCAGAAGTCCGGGACTAGCGGGGATCACAGATACGCAGTATTTT.

Notes on this clonotype: A read error is possible here, since a much larger clone lies one base away. No conserved phenylalanine or tryptophan ends this CDR3, so it is likely a read error. The chain has TRBV28 and TRBJ2-7, with 9 nucleotides matching TRBD2. The J call may not be correct, given that the DNA end is closer to TRBJ2-1. The CDR3 length is 15 residues. CDR1 and CDR2 from the germline V gene are MDHEN and SYDVKM. The CDR3 region is CASSKISSGKNEQFL. The CDR3 coding sequence is TGTGCCAGCAGTAAGATCTCTAGCGGGAAGAATGAGCAGTTCTTA.

Regarding this clonotype: One end of the junction does not line up with germline, which may come from a read error. The V gene is TRBV27, the J gene TRBJ1-1; D is perhaps TRBD1 (5 bases). The CDR3 is 15 residues long. Germline CDR1 and CDR2: MNHEY and SMNVEV (reference sequence). Here the CDR3 reads CASSSIAGAVTETFF. The DNA for the CDR3 is TGTGCCAGCAGCTCCATCGCCGGGGCAGTGACTGAAACTTTCTTT.

With regard to this clonotype: One end of the junction fails to match germline, which may point to a read error. J is TRBJ2-1 and V is TRBV6-1, with 9 nucleotides matching TRBD2. Germline CDR1 and CDR2: MNHNS and SASEGT. This CDR3 region has 15 residues. CDR3 in DNA: TGTGCCAGTTCCTCTGCGGGAGGGAGCGGAAATGAGGAGTTCTTC. Its protein is CASSSAGGSGNEEFF.

The genes are TRBV7-9 and TRBJ2-3; TRBD1 matches 9 bases. Losses at the gene ends were 3 bases for V and 0 bases for J; bases not matched to a gene: 7. There are 17 residues in the CDR3. The germline V gene encodes CDR1 SEHNR and CDR2 FQNEAQ (reference sequence). The CDR3 loop is CASSFRTGELSTDTQYF. CDR3 DNA sequence: TGTGCCAGCAGCTTCAGGACAGGGGAACTGAGCACAGATACGCAGTATTTT. Filled out from reference TRBV7-9 and TRBJ2-3, the complete variable domain reads DTGVSQNPRHKITKRGQNVTFRCDPISEHNRLYWYRQTLGQGPEFLTYFQNEAQLEKSRLLSDRFSAERPKGSFSTLEIQRTEQGDSAMYLCASSFRTGELSTDTQYFGPGTRLTVL.